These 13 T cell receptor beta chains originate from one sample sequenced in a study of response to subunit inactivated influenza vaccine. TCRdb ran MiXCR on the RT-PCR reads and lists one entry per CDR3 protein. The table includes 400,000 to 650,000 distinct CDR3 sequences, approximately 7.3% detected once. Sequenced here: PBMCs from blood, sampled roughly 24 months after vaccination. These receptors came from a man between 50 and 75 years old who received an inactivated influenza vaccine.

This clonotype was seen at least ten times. The CDR3 loop is CASSLGGGATEQYF. The CDR3 region has the DNA TGTGCCAGCAGCTTAGGGGGTGGGGCAACCGAGCAGTACTTC. The chain employs TRBV7-2 and TRBJ2-7; a possible D gene is TRBD1 (5 bases). This CDR3 region has 14 residues. V was cut by 1 base and J by 6 bases, with 13 bases left in between. Germline V gives CDR1 SGHTA, CDR2 FQGNSA.

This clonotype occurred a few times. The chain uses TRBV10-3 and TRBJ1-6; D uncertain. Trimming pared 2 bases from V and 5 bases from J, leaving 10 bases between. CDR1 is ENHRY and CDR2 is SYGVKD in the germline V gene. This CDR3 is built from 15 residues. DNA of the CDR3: TGTGCCATCAGTGAGCAGAGGCAGCATAATTCACCCCTCCACTTT. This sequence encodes CAISEQRQHNSPLHF.

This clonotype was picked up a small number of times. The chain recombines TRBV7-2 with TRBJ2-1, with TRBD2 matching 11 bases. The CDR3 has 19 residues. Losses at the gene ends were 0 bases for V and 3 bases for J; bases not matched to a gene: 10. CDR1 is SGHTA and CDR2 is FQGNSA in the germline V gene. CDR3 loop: CASSLAGLADSPHYNEQFF. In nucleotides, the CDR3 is TGTGCCAGCAGCTTAGCGGGACTAGCGGACTCACCTCACTACAATGAGCAGTTCTTC. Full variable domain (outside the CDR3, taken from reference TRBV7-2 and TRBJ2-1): GAGVSQSPSNKVTEKGKDVELRCDPISGHTALYWYRQSLGQGLEFLIYFQGNSAPDKSGLPSDRFSAERTGGSVSTLTIQRTQQEDSAVYLCASSLAGLADSPHYNEQFFGPGTRLTVL.

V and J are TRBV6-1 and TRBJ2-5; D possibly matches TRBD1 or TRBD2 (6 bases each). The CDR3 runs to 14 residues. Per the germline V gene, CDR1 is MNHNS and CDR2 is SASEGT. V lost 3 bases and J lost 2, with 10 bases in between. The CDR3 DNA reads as TGTGCCAGCAGTGAGGGGGGCATACAAGAGACCCAGTACTTC. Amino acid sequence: CASSEGGIQETQYF.

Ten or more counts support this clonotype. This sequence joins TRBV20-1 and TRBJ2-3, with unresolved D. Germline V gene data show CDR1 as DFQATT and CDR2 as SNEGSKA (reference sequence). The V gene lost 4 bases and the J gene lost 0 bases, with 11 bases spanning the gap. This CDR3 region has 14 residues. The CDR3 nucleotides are TGCAGTGCTATCGACTGGCGTAGCACAGATACGCAGTATTTT. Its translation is CSAIDWRSTDTQYF.

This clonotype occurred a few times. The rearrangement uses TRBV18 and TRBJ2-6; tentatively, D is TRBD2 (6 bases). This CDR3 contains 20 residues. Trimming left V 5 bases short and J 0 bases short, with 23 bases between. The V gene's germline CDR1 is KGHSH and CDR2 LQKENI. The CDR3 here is CASSTSLISSAGSGANVLTF. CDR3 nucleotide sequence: TGTGCCAGCTCAACCTCCCTTATCTCTAGCGCGGGCTCTGGGGCCAACGTCCTGACTTTC.

CDR3 protein: CASSKSTGPQEQYF. CDR3 bases: TGTGCCAGCAGTAAATCGACAGGGCCCCAGGAGCAGTACTTC. V usage is TRBV6-5 and J usage is TRBJ2-7, with 7 bases aligning to TRBD1. The V gene end was trimmed by 5 bases and the J gene end by 7 bases; junction bases not matched to a gene: 11. Germline assignment: CDR1 MNHEY and CDR2 SVGAGI. CDR3 length: 14 amino acids.

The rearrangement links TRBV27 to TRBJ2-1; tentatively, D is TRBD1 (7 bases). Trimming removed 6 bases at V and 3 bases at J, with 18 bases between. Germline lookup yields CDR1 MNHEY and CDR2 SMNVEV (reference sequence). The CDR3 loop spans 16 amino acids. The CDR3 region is CASRDVEGAFYNEQFF. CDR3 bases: TGTGCCAGCAGAGACGTGGAGGGGGCGTTCTACAATGAGCAGTTCTTC.

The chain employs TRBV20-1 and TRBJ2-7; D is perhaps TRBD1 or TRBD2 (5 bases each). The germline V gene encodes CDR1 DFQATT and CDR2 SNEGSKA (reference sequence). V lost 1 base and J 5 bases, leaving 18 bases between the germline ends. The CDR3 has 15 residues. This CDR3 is CSARGGWGVEDEQYF. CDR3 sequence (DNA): TGCAGTGCTAGAGGGGGCTGGGGAGTTGAGGACGAGCAGTACTTC.

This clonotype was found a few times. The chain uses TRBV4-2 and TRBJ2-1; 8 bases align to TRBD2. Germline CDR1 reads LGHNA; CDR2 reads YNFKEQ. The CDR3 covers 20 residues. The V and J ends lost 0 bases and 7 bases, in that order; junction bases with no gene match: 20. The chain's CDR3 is CASSQEASGLAGLQWNEQFF. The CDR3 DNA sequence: TGTGCCAGCAGCCAAGAGGCTAGCGGGCTGGCCGGACTACAGTGGAATGAGCAGTTCTTC.

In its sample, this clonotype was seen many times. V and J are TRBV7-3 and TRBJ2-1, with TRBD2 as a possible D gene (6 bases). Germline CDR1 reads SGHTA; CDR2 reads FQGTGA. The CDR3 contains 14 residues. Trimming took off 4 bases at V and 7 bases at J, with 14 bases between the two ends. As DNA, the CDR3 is TGTGCCAGCAGCTCCGGGGGACTTTTAAATGAGCAGTTCTTC. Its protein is CASSSGGLLNEQFF.

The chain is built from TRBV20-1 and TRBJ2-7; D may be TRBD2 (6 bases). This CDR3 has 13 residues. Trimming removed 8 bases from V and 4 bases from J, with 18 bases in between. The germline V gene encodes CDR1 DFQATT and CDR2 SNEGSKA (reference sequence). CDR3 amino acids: CSSPLPGVYEQYF. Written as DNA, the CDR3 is TGCAGTTCCCCCTTGCCGGGAGTTTACGAGCAGTACTTC.

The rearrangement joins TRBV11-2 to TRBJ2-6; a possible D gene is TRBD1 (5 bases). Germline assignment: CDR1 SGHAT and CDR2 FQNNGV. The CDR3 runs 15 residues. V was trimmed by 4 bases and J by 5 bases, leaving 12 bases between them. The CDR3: CASSSAGHRANVLTF. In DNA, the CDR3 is TGTGCCAGCAGCTCGGCAGGGCACAGGGCCAACGTCCTGACTTTC.